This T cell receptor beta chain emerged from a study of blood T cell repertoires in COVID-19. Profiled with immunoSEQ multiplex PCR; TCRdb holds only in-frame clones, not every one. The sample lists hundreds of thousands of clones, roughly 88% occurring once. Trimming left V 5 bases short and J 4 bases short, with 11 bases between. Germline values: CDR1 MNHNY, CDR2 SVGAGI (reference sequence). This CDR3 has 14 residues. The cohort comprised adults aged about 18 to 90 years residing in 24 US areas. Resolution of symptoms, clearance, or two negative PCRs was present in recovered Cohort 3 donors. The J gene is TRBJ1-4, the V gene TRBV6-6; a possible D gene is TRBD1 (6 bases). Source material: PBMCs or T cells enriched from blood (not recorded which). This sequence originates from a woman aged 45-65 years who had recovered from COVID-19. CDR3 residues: CASSRTANNEKLFF. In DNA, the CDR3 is TGTGCCAGCAGTCGGACAGCCAATAATGAAAAACTGTTTTTT.